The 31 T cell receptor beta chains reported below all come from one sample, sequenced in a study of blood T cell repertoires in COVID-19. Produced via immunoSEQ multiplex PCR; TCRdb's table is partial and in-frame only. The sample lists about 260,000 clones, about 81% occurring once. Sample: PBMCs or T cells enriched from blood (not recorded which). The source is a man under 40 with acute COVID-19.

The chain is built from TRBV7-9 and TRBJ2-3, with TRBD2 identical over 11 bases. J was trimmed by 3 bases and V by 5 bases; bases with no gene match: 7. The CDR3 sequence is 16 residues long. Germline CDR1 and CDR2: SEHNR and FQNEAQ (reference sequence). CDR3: CASSPIAGGPTDTQYF. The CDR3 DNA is TGTGCCAGCAGCCCCATAGCGGGGGGGCCGACAGATACGCAGTATTTT.

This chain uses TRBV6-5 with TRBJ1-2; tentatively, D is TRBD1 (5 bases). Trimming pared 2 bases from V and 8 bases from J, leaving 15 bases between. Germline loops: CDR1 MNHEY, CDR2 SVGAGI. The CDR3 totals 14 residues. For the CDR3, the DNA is TGTGCCAGCAGTTACAGTGCAGGGCGGCAAGGCTACACCTTC. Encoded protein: CASSYSAGRQGYTF.

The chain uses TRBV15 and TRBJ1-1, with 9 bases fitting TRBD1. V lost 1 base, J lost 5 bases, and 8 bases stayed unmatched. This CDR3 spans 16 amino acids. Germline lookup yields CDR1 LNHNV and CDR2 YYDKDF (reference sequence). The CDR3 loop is CATSRATGTGRTEAFF. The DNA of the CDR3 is TGTGCCACCAGCAGAGCGACCGGGACAGGGAGGACTGAAGCTTTCTTT.

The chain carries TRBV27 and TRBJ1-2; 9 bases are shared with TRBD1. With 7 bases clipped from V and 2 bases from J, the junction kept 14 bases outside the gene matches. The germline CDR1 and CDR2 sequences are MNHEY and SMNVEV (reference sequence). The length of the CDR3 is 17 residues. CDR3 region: CASNPYPLGQGNYGYTF. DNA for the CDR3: TGTGCCAGCAATCCTTACCCACTGGGACAGGGAAACTATGGCTACACCTTC.

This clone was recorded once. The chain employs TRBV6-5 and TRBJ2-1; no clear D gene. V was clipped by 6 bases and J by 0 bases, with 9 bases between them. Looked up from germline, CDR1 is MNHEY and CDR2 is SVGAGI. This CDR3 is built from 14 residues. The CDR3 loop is CASSHDSSYNEQFF. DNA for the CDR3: TGTGCCAGCAGCCACGATAGCTCCTACAATGAGCAGTTCTTC.

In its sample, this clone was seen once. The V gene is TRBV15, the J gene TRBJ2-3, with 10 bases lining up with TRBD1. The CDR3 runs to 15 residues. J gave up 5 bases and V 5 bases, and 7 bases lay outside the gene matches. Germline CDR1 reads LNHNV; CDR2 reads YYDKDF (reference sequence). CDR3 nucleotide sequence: TGTGCCACCAGCCGCCCTGGACAGGGGGTAGATACGCAGTATTTT. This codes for CATSRPGQGVDTQYF.

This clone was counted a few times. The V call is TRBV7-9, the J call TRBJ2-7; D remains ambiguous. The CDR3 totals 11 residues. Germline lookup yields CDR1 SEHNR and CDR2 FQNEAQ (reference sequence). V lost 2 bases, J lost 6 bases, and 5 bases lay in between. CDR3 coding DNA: TGTGCCAGCAGCTTAATCGGCGAGCAGTACGTC. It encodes CASSLIGEQYV.

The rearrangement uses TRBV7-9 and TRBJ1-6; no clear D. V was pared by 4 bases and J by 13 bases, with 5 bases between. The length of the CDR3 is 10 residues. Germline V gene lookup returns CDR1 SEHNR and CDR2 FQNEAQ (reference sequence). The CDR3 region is CASSSNPLHF. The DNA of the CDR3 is TGTGCCAGCAGCTCTAATCCCCTCCACTTT.

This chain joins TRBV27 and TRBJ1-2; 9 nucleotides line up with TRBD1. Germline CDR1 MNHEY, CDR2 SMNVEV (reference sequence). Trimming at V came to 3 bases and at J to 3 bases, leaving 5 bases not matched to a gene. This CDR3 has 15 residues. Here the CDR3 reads CASSFYTGGYYGYTF. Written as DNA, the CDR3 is TGTGCCAGCAGTTTTTATACAGGGGGCTACTATGGCTACACCTTC.

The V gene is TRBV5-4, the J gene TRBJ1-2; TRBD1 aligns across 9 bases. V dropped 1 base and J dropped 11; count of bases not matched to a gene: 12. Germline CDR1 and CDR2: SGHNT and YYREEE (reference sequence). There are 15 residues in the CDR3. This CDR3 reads CASSLPTGTGTGYTF. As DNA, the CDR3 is TGTGCCAGCAGCTTGCCCACCGGGACAGGGACGGGATACACCTTC.

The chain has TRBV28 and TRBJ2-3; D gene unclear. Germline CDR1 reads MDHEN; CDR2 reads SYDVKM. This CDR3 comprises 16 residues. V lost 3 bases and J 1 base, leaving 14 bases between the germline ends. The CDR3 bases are TGTGCCAGCAGTTTTCGGTCGACTCGTGGCACAGATACGCAGTATTTT. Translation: CASSFRSTRGTDTQYF.

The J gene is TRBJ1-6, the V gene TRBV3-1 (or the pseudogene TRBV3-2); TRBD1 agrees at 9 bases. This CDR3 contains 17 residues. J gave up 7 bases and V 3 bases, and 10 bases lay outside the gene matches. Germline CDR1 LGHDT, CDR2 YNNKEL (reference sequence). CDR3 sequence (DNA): TGTGCCAGCAGCCACTACCTTCCCGGGACAGGGAATTCACCCCTCCACTTT. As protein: CASSHYLPGTGNSPLHF.

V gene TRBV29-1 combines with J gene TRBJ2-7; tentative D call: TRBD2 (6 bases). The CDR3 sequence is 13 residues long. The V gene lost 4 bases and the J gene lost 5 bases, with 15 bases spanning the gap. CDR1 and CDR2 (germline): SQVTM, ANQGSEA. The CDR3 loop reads CSVVRDSVHEQYV. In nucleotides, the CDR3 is TGCAGCGTTGTGCGGGATAGCGTCCACGAGCAGTACGTC.

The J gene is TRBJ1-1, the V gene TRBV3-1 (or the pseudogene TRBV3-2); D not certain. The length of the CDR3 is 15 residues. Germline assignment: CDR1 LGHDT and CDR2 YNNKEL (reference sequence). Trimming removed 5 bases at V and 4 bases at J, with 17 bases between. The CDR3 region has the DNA TGTGCCAGCAGCTTGGGCTTCTCGGCGACCACTGAAGCTTTCTTT. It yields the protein CASSLGFSATTEAFF.

CDR3: CASSYSTGDEQYV. The CDR3 DNA reads as TGTGCCAGCAGTTACTCGACAGGGGACGAGCAGTACGTC. The chain couples TRBV27 to TRBJ2-7, with 8 bases identical to TRBD1. The CDR3 sequence is 13 residues long. The V gene end was trimmed by 4 bases and the J gene end by 5 bases; junction bases not matched to a gene: 4. Germline lookup yields CDR1 MNHEY and CDR2 SMNVEV (reference sequence).

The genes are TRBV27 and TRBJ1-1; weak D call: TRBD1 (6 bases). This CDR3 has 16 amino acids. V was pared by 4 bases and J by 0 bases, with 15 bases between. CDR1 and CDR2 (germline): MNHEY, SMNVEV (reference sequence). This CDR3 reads CASSSPLTGLNTEAFF. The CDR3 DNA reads TGTGCCAGCAGTTCGCCATTGACAGGCTTGAACACTGAAGCTTTCTTT.

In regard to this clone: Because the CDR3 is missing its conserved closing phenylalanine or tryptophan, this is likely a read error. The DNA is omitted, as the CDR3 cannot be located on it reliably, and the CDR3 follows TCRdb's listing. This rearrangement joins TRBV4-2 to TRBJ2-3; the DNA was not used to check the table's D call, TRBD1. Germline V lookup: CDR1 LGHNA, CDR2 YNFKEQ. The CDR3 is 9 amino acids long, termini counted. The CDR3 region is CASSQGIQG.

The CDR3 reads CASSGAGGPVGETQYF. CDR3 bases: TGTGCCAGCAGTGGGGCGGGAGGGCCAGTTGGAGAGACCCAGTACTTC. The chain carries TRBV2 and TRBJ2-5; TRBD2 aligns across 9 bases. The germline CDR1 and CDR2 sequences are SNHLY and FYNNEI. The CDR3 sequence is 16 residues long. Trimming cost V 4 bases and J 4 bases; bases outside gene matches: 10.

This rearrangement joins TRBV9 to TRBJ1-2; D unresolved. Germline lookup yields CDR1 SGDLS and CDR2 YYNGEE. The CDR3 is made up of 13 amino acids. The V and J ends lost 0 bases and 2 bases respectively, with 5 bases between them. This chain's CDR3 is CASSVASNYGYTF. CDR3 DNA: TGTGCCAGCAGCGTAGCGTCGAACTATGGCTACACCTTC.

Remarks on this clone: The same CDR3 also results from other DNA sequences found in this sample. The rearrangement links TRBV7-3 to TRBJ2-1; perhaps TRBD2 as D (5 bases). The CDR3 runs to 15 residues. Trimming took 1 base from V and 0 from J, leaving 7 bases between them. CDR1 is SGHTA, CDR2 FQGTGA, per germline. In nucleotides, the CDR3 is TGTGCCAGCAGCTTAAGTGGGAGCTCCTACAATGAGCAGTTCTTC. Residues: CASSLSGSSYNEQFF.

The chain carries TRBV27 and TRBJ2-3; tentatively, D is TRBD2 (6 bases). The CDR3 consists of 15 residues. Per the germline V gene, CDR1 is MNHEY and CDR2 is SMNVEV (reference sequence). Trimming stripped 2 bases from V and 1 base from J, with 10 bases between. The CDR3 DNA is TGTGCCAGCAGTTTACTGTCGGGGGGCACAGATACGCAGTATTTT. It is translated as CASSLLSGGTDTQYF.

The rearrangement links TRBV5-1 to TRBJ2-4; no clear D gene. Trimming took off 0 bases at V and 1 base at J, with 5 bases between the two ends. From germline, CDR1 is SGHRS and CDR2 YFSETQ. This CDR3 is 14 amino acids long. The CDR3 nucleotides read TGCGCCAGCAGCTTGGCCGGGGCCAAAAACATTCAGTACTTC. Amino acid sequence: CASSLAGAKNIQYF.

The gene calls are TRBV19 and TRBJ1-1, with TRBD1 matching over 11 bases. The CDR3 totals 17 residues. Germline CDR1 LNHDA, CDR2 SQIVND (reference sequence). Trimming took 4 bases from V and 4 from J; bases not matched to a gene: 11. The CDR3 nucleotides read TGTGCCAGTAGTAGGCCGGGACAGGGGGTATCAGTCACTGAAGCTTTCTTT. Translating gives CASSRPGQGVSVTEAFF.

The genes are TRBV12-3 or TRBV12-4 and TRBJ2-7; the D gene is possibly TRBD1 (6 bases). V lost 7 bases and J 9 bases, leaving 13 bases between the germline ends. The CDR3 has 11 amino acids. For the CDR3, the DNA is TGTGCCAGCACATGGATGGGGGCGCAGTACGTC. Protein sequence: CASTWMGAQYV.

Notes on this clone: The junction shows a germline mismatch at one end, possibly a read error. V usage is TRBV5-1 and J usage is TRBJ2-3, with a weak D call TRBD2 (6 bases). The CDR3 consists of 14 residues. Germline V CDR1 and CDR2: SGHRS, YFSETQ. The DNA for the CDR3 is TGTGCCAGCAGCTTGGAGGGGCTCACAGATACGCAGTATTTT. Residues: CASSLEGLTDTQYF.

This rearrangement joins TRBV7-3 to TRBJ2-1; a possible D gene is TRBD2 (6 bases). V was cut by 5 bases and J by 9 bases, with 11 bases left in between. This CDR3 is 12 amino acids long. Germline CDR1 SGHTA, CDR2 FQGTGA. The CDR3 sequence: CASSGGSFEQFF. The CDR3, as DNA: TGTGCCAGCAGCGGAGGGAGTTTTGAGCAGTTCTTC.

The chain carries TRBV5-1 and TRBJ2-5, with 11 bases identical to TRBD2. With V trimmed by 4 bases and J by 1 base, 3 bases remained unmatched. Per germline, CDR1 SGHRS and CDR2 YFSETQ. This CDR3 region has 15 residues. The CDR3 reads CASSLLAGAQETQYF. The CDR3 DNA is TGCGCCAGCAGCCTACTAGCGGGGGCCCAAGAGACCCAGTACTTC.

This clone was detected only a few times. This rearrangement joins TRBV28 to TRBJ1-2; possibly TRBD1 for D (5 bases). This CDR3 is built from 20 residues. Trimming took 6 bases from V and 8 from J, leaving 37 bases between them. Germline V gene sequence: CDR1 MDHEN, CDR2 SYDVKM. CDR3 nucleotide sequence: TGTGCCAGCAGACCGTACCAAAGCCCCAGGGTGCAGTGGGTCAAACCCGGCTACACCTTC. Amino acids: CASRPYQSPRVQWVKPGYTF.

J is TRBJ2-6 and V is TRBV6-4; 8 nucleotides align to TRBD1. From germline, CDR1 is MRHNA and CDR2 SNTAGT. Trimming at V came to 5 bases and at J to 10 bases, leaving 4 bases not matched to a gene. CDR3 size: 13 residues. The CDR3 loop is CASSMTGVNVLTF. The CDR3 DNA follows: TGTGCCAGCAGTATGACAGGGGTGAACGTCCTGACTTTC.

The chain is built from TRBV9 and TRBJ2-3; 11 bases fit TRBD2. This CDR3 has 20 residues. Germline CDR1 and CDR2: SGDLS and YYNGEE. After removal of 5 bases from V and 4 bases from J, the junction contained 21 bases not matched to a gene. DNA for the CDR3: TGTGCCAGCAGAGAGGGGGAGAACTTAGCGGGAGGGCCTTCCGCAGATACGCAGTATTTT. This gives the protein CASREGENLAGGPSADTQYF.

CDR3 nucleotides: TGTGCCAGCAGCTTAACTCGTACCGGGGCCAACGTCCTGACTTTC. It codes for CASSLTRTGANVLTF. The chain combines TRBV11-2 with TRBJ2-6, with unresolved D. Trimming removed 2 bases from V and 4 bases from J, with 9 bases in between. Germline lookup yields CDR1 SGHAT and CDR2 FQNNGV. The CDR3 is made up of 15 amino acids.